This T cell receptor (beta chain) originates from a study of shared T cell receptors in the human thymus. Clones were read by immunoSEQ multiplex PCR, and TCRdb kept only the in-frame ones, dropping some. The data contain 450,000 to 650,000 clones, about 84% of them seen just once; the ten biggest clones take up about 0.013%. The sample was also linked to a second study, of human thymus T cells. That report notes: Each of the donors was a healthy Finnish infant who was undergoing open corrective cardiac surgery for congenital heart defects. Thymic resections from corrective heart surgery supplied the tissue. There appeared to be biased usage of V and J genes in thymic and blood repertoires. Reports from related research described highly overlapping thymic repertoires among unrelated individuals.

This receptor was taken from a boy younger than two with a congenital heart defect. The sequenced sample consisted of thymocytes.

CDR3 nucleotides: TGCGCCAGTACTAGCGGGGTCTCCTACAATGAGCAGTTCTTC. Translating gives CASTSGVSYNEQFF. The chain links TRBV10-2 to TRBJ2-1, with 10 bases that match TRBD2. The germline CDR1 and CDR2 sequences are WSHSY and SAAADI. J was trimmed by 0 bases and V by 9 bases; bases with no gene match: 2. This CDR3 region has 14 residues.